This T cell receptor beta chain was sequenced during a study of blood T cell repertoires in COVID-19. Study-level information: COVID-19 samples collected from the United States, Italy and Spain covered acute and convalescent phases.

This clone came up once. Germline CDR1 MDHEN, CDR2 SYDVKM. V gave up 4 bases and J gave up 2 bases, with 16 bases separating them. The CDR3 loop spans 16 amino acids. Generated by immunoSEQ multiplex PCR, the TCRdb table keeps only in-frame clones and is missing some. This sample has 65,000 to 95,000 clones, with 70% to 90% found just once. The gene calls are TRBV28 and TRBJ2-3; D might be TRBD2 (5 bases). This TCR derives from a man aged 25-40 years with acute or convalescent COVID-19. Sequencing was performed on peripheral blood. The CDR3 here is CASSSPSGLTTDTQYF. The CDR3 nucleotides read TGTGCCAGCAGTTCCCCCTCCGGACTGACCACAGATACGCAGTATTTT.